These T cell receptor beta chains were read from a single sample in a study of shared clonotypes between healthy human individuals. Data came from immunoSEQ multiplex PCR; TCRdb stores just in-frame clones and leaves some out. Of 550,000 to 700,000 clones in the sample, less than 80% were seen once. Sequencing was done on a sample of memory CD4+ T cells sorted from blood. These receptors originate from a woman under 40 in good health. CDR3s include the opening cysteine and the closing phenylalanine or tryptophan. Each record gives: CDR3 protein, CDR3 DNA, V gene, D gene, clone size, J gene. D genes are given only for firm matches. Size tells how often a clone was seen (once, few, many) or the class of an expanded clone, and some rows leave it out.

CDR3 protein: CSAGGGTNEKLFF; CDR3 DNA: TGCAGCGCCGGTGGGGGAACTAATGAAAAACTGTTTTTT; V gene: TRBV29-1; D gene: -; clone size: -; J gene: TRBJ1-4
CDR3 protein: CASSEPGLAYTGELFF; CDR3 DNA: TGTGCCAGCAGTGAACCGGGACTAGCGTACACCGGGGAGCTGTTTTTT; V gene: TRBV25-1; D gene: TRBD2; clone size: few; J gene: TRBJ2-2
CDR3 protein: CASSEKGAGNYGYTF; CDR3 DNA: TGTGCCAGCAGTGAAAAGGGCGCAGGGAACTATGGCTACACCTTC; V gene: TRBV2; D gene: -; clone size: few; J gene: TRBJ1-2
CDR3 protein: CASSRSVAGTYEQYF; CDR3 DNA: TGTGCCAGCAGCCGATCGGTAGCGGGGACTTACGAGCAGTACTTC; V gene: TRBV5-4; D gene: TRBD2; clone size: few; J gene: TRBJ2-7
CDR3 protein: CASSFMLAGEGEQFF; CDR3 DNA: TGCGCCAGCAGCTTTATGCTAGCGGGAGAAGGTGAGCAGTTCTTC; V gene: TRBV5-1; D gene: TRBD2; clone size: -; J gene: TRBJ2-1
CDR3 protein: CASSSGILAGELDEQYF; CDR3 DNA: TGTGCCAGCAGCTCAGGAATTCTAGCGGGAGAATTAGACGAGCAGTACTTC; V gene: TRBV11-2; D gene: TRBD2; clone size: -; J gene: TRBJ2-7
CDR3 protein: CASSPWGGALSNQPQHF; CDR3 DNA: TGTGCCAGCAGCCCCTGGGGGGGGGCCTTGAGCAATCAGCCCCAGCATTTT; V gene: TRBV5-5; D gene: -; clone size: -; J gene: TRBJ1-5
CDR3 protein: CASRSPGPEKLFF; CDR3 DNA: TGTGCCAGCAGGTCTCCGGGACCGGAAAAACTGTTTTTT; V gene: TRBV7-8; D gene: -; clone size: -; J gene: TRBJ1-4
CDR3 protein: CASSYDRGYTEAFF; CDR3 DNA: TGTGCCAGCAGTTACGACAGGGGATACACTGAAGCTTTCTTT; V gene: TRBV28; D gene: TRBD1; clone size: -; J gene: TRBJ1-1
CDR3 protein: CASSRTSGRGDTQYF; CDR3 DNA: TGTGCCAGCAGTAGGACTAGCGGGAGGGGCGATACGCAGTATTTT; V gene: TRBV2; D gene: TRBD2; clone size: -; J gene: TRBJ2-3
CDR3 protein: CASSLAVVNEQFF; CDR3 DNA: TGTGCCAGCAGCTTAGCGGTAGTCAATGAGCAGTTCTTC; V gene: TRBV7-9; D gene: -; clone size: -; J gene: TRBJ2-1
CDR3 protein: CASSETGVAGELFF; CDR3 DNA: TGCGCCAGCAGCGAGACAGGGGTCGCAGGGGAGCTGTTTTTT; V gene: TRBV5-1; D gene: TRBD1; clone size: few; J gene: TRBJ2-2
CDR3 protein: CASSQVLSREKLFF; CDR3 DNA: TGCGCCAGCAGCCAAGTTCTAAGTAGGGAAAAACTGTTTTTT; V gene: TRBV4-1; D gene: -; clone size: -; J gene: TRBJ1-4
CDR3 protein: CASSSKGTEAFF; CDR3 DNA: TGTGCCAGCAGTTCTAAGGGCACTGAAGCTTTCTTT; V gene: TRBV27; D gene: -; clone size: few; J gene: TRBJ1-1
CDR3 protein: CASSLSRDSLDTQYF; CDR3 DNA: TGCGCCAGCAGCTTGTCCCGGGACAGCCTAGATACGCAGTATTTT; V gene: TRBV5-1; D gene: TRBD1; clone size: -; J gene: TRBJ2-3
CDR3 protein: CASSLREGSGELFF; CDR3 DNA: TGTGCCAGCAGTTTACGGGAGGGGTCCGGGGAGCTGTTTTTT; V gene: TRBV27; D gene: TRBD2; clone size: -; J gene: TRBJ2-2
CDR3 protein: CASSPEGTSVTGELFF; CDR3 DNA: TGTGCCAGCAGCCCGGAGGGGACTAGCGTAACCGGGGAGCTGTTTTTT; V gene: TRBV2; D gene: TRBD2; clone size: -; J gene: TRBJ2-2
CDR3 protein: CASFDGQGAYSPLHF; CDR3 DNA: TGTGCCAGCTTTGATGGACAGGGGGCATATTCACCCCTCCACTTT; V gene: TRBV2; D gene: TRBD1; clone size: -; J gene: TRBJ1-6
CDR3 protein: CASRLDSGIAGTLCSYEQYF; CDR3 DNA: TGTGCAAGTCGCTTAGATTCGGGCATAGCGGGAACGCTGTGCTCCTACGAGCAGTACTTC; V gene: TRBV12-2; D gene: -; clone size: -; J gene: TRBJ2-7
CDR3 protein: CSVEGAGEAFF; CDR3 DNA: TGCAGCGTTGAAGGGGCAGGGGAAGCTTTCTTT; V gene: TRBV29-1; D gene: -; clone size: -; J gene: TRBJ1-1
CDR3 protein: CASSLEGRGDVEKLFF; CDR3 DNA: TGCGCCAGCAGCTTGGAAGGCAGGGGGGATGTTGAAAAACTGTTTTTT; V gene: TRBV5-1; D gene: TRBD1; clone size: few; J gene: TRBJ1-4
CDR3 protein: CASSAHRGNGPHEQYF; CDR3 DNA: TGTGCCAGCAGTGCCCACAGGGGGAACGGTCCCCACGAGCAGTACTTC; V gene: TRBV27; D gene: TRBD1; clone size: -; J gene: TRBJ2-7
CDR3 protein: CASSLTEMNTEAFF; CDR3 DNA: TGTGCCAGCAGCTTGACAGAGATGAACACTGAAGCTTTCTTT; V gene: TRBV5-8; D gene: -; clone size: many; J gene: TRBJ1-1
CDR3 protein: CASSADRGRDTQYF; CDR3 DNA: TGTGCCAGTAGTGCGGACAGGGGGCGAGATACGCAGTATTTT; V gene: TRBV19; D gene: TRBD1; clone size: -; J gene: TRBJ2-3
CDR3 protein: CASSYSYKGAYEQYF; CDR3 DNA: TGTGCCAGCAGTTACTCGTATAAGGGGGCCTACGAGCAGTACTTC; V gene: TRBV6-5; D gene: -; clone size: -; J gene: TRBJ2-7
CDR3 protein: CSGVPGVTEAFF; CDR3 DNA: TGCAGCGGGGTTCCAGGGGTCACTGAAGCTTTCTTT; V gene: TRBV29-1; D gene: -; clone size: -; J gene: TRBJ1-1
CDR3 protein: CASSLKAGGAEQYF; CDR3 DNA: TGTGCCAGCAGTTTGAAGGCAGGGGGGGCCGAGCAGTACTTC; V gene: TRBV27; D gene: -; clone size: -; J gene: TRBJ2-7
CDR3 protein: CASSSLGGLGTEAFF; CDR3 DNA: TGTGCCAGCAGTTCCCTCGGGGGTCTGGGCACTGAAGCTTTCTTT; V gene: TRBV28; D gene: -; clone size: -; J gene: TRBJ1-1
CDR3 protein: CASSLEGRGHEKLFF; CDR3 DNA: TGCGCCAGCAGCTTGGAAGGCAGGGGCCATGAAAAACTGTTTTTT; V gene: TRBV5-1; D gene: -; clone size: -; J gene: TRBJ1-4
CDR3 protein: CASSPGGGVYNEQFF; CDR3 DNA: TGTGCCAGCAGCCCCGGCGGCGGGGTTTACAATGAGCAGTTCTTC; V gene: TRBV11-2; D gene: -; clone size: few; J gene: TRBJ2-1
CDR3 protein: CASRIGNRDSGYTF; CDR3 DNA: TGTGCCAGTAGAATCGGTAACAGGGATTCCGGCTACACCTTC; V gene: TRBV19; D gene: -; clone size: once; J gene: TRBJ1-2
CDR3 protein: CASSEDYNEQFF; CDR3 DNA: TGTGCCAGCAGTGAAGACTACAATGAGCAGTTCTTC; V gene: TRBV2; D gene: -; clone size: few; J gene: TRBJ2-1
CDR3 protein: CASSPTGDSNQPQHF; CDR3 DNA: TGTGCCAGCTCCCCTACAGGGGACAGCAATCAGCCCCAGCATTTT; V gene: TRBV18; D gene: TRBD1; clone size: once; J gene: TRBJ1-5
CDR3 protein: CASSMAGGYEQYF; CDR3 DNA: TGTGCCAGTAGTATGGCAGGGGGATACGAGCAGTACTTC; V gene: TRBV19; D gene: TRBD1; clone size: -; J gene: TRBJ2-7
CDR3 protein: CSVLVWGAHTEAFF; CDR3 DNA: TGCAGCGTTCTGGTCTGGGGGGCGCACACTGAAGCTTTCTTT; V gene: TRBV29-1; D gene: -; clone size: few; J gene: TRBJ1-1
CDR3 protein: CAWKPTEALGKLFF; CDR3 DNA: TGTGCCTGGAAACCGACAGAGGCCCTAGGAAAACTGTTTTTT; V gene: TRBV30; D gene: -; clone size: -; J gene: TRBJ1-4
CDR3 protein: CASSEISSSYNEQFF; CDR3 DNA: TGTGCCAGCAGTGAAATCTCCTCTTCCTACAATGAGCAGTTCTTC; V gene: TRBV2; D gene: -; clone size: once; J gene: TRBJ2-1
CDR3 protein: CATGQGLSGYTF; CDR3 DNA: TGTGCCACCGGACAGGGTCTTAGTGGCTACACCTTC; V gene: TRBV7-9; D gene: TRBD1; clone size: -; J gene: TRBJ1-2
CDR3 protein: CASSGASDYTDTQYF; CDR3 DNA: TGTGCCAGTAGTGGGGCTAGCGACTACACAGATACGCAGTATTTT; V gene: TRBV19; D gene: -; clone size: -; J gene: TRBJ2-3
CDR3 protein: CASRNGRATTDTQYF; CDR3 DNA: TGTGCCAGCAGGAACGGGAGGGCGACTACAGATACGCAGTATTTT; V gene: TRBV2; D gene: TRBD2; clone size: -; J gene: TRBJ2-3
CDR3 protein: CASSPGQYNEQFF; CDR3 DNA: TGTGCCAGCAGCCCGGGACAGTACAATGAGCAGTTCTTC; V gene: TRBV14; D gene: TRBD1; clone size: many; J gene: TRBJ2-1
CDR3 protein: CASSGRDLTGELFF; CDR3 DNA: TGTGCCAGCAGTGGCAGGGATCTCACCGGGGAGCTGTTTTTT; V gene: TRBV6-5; D gene: -; clone size: -; J gene: TRBJ2-2
CDR3 protein: CASSPQLGDRDTDTQYF; CDR3 DNA: TGTGCCAGCAGCCCCCAGCTGGGGGACAGGGATACAGATACGCAGTATTTT; V gene: TRBV21-1; D gene: -; clone size: -; J gene: TRBJ2-3
CDR3 protein: CASSLTERRNTGELFF; CDR3 DNA: TGTGCCAGCAGCTTAACGGAGCGGAGGAACACCGGGGAGCTGTTTTTT; V gene: TRBV7-3; D gene: -; clone size: few; J gene: TRBJ2-2
CDR3 protein: CASSPYRDRGDEQYF; CDR3 DNA: TGCGCCAGCAGTCCCTACCGGGACAGGGGCGACGAGCAGTACTTC; V gene: TRBV4-1; D gene: TRBD1; clone size: -; J gene: TRBJ2-7
CDR3 protein: CASSLTGGGYGYTF; CDR3 DNA: TGTGCCAGCAGCTTAACCGGGGGAGGCTATGGCTACACCTTC; V gene: TRBV7-3; D gene: -; clone size: few; J gene: TRBJ1-2
CDR3 protein: CASSNSRTGPTYEQYF; CDR3 DNA: TGTGCCAGCAGCAACAGTAGAACGGGGCCCACTTACGAGCAGTACTTC; V gene: TRBV5-5; D gene: -; clone size: many; J gene: TRBJ2-7